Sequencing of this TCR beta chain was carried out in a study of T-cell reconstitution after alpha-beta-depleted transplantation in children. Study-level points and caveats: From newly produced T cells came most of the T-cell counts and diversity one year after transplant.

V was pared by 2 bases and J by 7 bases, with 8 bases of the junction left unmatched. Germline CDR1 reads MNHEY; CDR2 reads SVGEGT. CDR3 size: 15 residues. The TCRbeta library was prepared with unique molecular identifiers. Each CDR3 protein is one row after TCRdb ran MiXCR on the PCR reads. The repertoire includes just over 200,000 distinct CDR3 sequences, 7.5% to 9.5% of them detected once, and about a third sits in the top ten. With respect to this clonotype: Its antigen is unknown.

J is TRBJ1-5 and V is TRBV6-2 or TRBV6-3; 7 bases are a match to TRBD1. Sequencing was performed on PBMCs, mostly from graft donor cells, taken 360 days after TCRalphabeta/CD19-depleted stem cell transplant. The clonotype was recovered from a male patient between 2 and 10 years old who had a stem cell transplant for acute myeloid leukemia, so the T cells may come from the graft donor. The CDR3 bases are TGTGCCAGCAGTTACCGGGCAGGGGGTAACCAGCCCCAGCATTTT. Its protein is CASSYRAGGNQPQHF.